The entry that follows covers one T cell receptor beta chain sequence. The antigen is undetermined. These data come from a study of cytomegalovirus exposure and HLA in healthy donors. Overall study findings and caveats: With high specificity and sensitivity, the classifier reportedly diagnosed cytomegalovirus status.

Use of 60 Vbeta and 13 Jbeta primers characterized the PCR. Assay: immunoSEQ multiplex PCR; the TCRdb copy retains only in-frame clones and omits some. The sample yields 250,000 to 350,000 clones, about nine tenths seen once. This CDR3 region has 16 residues. With 1 base clipped from V and 4 bases from J, the junction kept 8 bases outside the gene matches. In germline, CDR1 is MDHEN, CDR2 SYDVKM. Sequenced: PBMCs. V and J are TRBV28 and TRBJ1-2, with TRBD1 identical over 8 bases. This sequence was found in a middle-aged man in good health and CMV-seropositive. The CDR3 loop reads CASSLSRGQITYGYTF. The CDR3 DNA sequence: TGTGCCAGCAGTTTATCCAGGGGGCAGATAACCTATGGCTACACCTTC.